The 18 T cell receptor beta chains given below trace back to one sample, sequenced in a study of shared clonotypes between healthy human individuals. Sequencing used immunoSEQ multiplex PCR; TCRdb keeps in-frame clones, though not all of them. The sample has millions of clones, approximately 92% seen once; the top ten hold roughly 0.14%. The sample consisted of naive CD4+ T cells sorted from blood. This sample's subset: CD45RA+ positively selected. Receptors were obtained from a man between 18 and 29 years old in good health.

The chain is built from TRBV6-6 and TRBJ1-1; TRBD1 is a possible D gene (6 bases). This CDR3 has 14 residues. Germline V gives CDR1 MNHNY, CDR2 SVGAGI (reference sequence). V was shortened by 8 bases and J by 0 bases, with 13 bases between the two germline ends. The chain's CDR3 is CASERQEVNTEAFF. DNA of the CDR3: TGTGCCAGCGAGCGACAGGAGGTGAACACTGAAGCTTTCTTT.

This chain uses TRBV5-1 with TRBJ2-2; TRBD1 agrees at 8 bases. Germline loops: CDR1 SGHRS, CDR2 YFSETQ. This CDR3 has 16 residues. J lost 1 base, V lost 0 bases, and 2 bases had no gene match. CDR3 nucleotide sequence: TGCGCCAGCAGCTTGGGGACAGGGCTGAACACCGGGGAGCTGTTTTTT. Protein: CASSLGTGLNTGELFF.

This chain uses TRBV28 with TRBJ2-3, with a tentative D call TRBD2 (7 bases). Germline loops: CDR1 MDHEN, CDR2 SYDVKM. V gave up 2 bases and J gave up 6 bases, with 12 bases separating them. The length of the CDR3 is 14 residues. The CDR3 is CASSLAGARDTQYF. The CDR3 DNA sequence: TGTGCCAGCAGTTTAGCGGGGGCTCGGGATACGCAGTATTTT.

V and J are TRBV6-1 and TRBJ1-2; D perhaps matches TRBD1 (5 bases). This CDR3 spans 13 amino acids. Trimming removed 7 bases from V and 4 bases from J, with 13 bases in between. CDR1 and CDR2 (germline): MNHNS, SASEGT. CDR3 sequence (DNA): TGTGCCAGCAAGCCGGGACTTCTCTATGGCTACACCTTC. Protein product: CASKPGLLYGYTF.

This clone was recorded a few times. This rearrangement joins TRBV25-1 to TRBJ1-1; TRBD1 might be the D (6 bases). The CDR3 totals 16 residues. The germline gives CDR1 MGHDK, CDR2 SYGVNS. V was shortened by 1 base and J by 1 base, with 13 bases between the two germline ends. CDR3 loop: CASSESSTGGNTEAFF. The DNA for the CDR3 is TGTGCCAGCAGTGAATCCTCGACAGGTGGGAACACTGAAGCTTTCTTT.

To note about this clone: Other DNA sequences in the sample encode the same CDR3. The CDR3: CASSYSGSGGQETQYF. Written as DNA, the CDR3 is TGTGCCAGCAGTTACTCGGGTAGCGGGGGGCAAGAGACCCAGTACTTC. This rearrangement joins TRBV6-5 to TRBJ2-5; 10 nucleotides line up with TRBD2. The V segment lost 0 bases and the J segment 2 bases; nucleotides outside the gene matches: 3. The germline V gene encodes CDR1 MNHEY and CDR2 SVGAGI. CDR3 size: 16 residues.

This chain's CDR3 is CASSLLGGNTGELFF. The CDR3, as DNA: TGTGCCAGCAGCTTACTTGGGGGGAACACCGGGGAGCTGTTTTTT. The J gene is TRBJ2-2, the V gene TRBV13, with D perhaps TRBD1 or TRBD2 (5 bases each). The CDR3 consists of 15 residues. The V end lost 2 bases, the J end lost 1 base, and 8 bases lay between the germline ends. The germline V gene has CDR1 PRHDT and CDR2 FYEKMQ (reference sequence). The full variable domain, rest sourced from reference TRBV13 and TRBJ2-2, is AAGVIQSPRHLIKEKRETATLKCYPIPRHDTVYWYQQGPGQDPQFLISFYEKMQSDKGSIPDRFSAQQFSDYHSELNMSSLELGDSALYFCASSLLGGNTGELFFGEGSRLTVL.

This chain links TRBV28 with TRBJ2-7, with 10 bases fitting TRBD2. Per the germline V gene, CDR1 is MDHEN and CDR2 is SYDVKM. CDR3 length equals 15 residues. V shed 4 bases and J 9 bases; nucleotides not matched to a gene: 12. The CDR3 sequence is CASSSPPSGGTPQYF. The CDR3 nucleotides read TGTGCCAGCAGTTCCCCCCCTAGCGGGGGAACCCCGCAGTACTTC.

This rearrangement joins TRBV19 to TRBJ2-1, with D tentatively TRBD1 (7 bases). The CDR3 runs 17 residues. From germline, CDR1 is LNHDA and CDR2 SQIVND (reference sequence). V was clipped by 3 bases and J by 8 bases, with 23 bases between them. The CDR3 is CASSIRRGPLGSDEQFF. The CDR3 coding sequence is TGTGCCAGTAGTATTCGGAGGGGGCCACTTGGGAGTGATGAGCAGTTCTTC.

The chain uses TRBV4-2 and TRBJ2-6; 12 nucleotides agree with TRBD1. The germline V gene encodes CDR1 LGHNA and CDR2 YNFKEQ. The CDR3 is made up of 17 amino acids. The trim removed 6 bases at V and 2 bases at J, leaving 5 bases unmatched. CDR3 in amino acids: CASSARDRGPGANVLTF. CDR3 nucleotides: TGTGCCAGCAGTGCAAGGGACAGGGGGCCTGGGGCCAACGTCCTGACTTTC.

The chain uses TRBV10-3 and TRBJ2-1; 8 bases are a match to TRBD1. The V gene's germline CDR1 is ENHRY and CDR2 SYGVKD. The V gene end was trimmed by 4 bases and the J gene end by 10 bases; junction bases not matched to a gene: 9. This CDR3 is built from 14 residues. CDR3 sequence reads: CAISGAGGKEEQFF. CDR3 nucleotides: TGTGCCATCAGTGGGGCAGGGGGCAAGGAGGAGCAGTTCTTC.

In regard to this clone: The same CDR3 is also encoded by other DNA sequences in this sample. The gene calls are TRBV6-1 and TRBJ1-1, with D uncertain. Per the germline V gene, CDR1 is MNHNS and CDR2 is SASEGT. The CDR3 sequence is 13 residues long. Trimming cost V 1 base and J 2 bases, with 5 bases left between them. CDR3 bases: TGTGCCAGCAGTGAAGGGGGAAACACTGAAGCTTTCTTT. Its translation is CASSEGGNTEAFF.

In this sample, this clone turned up a few times. The J gene is TRBJ1-2, the V gene TRBV28; unclear D gene. Germline loops: CDR1 MDHEN, CDR2 SYDVKM. The CDR3 is made up of 13 amino acids. Trimming removed 5 bases at V and 4 bases at J, with 11 bases between. In DNA form, the CDR3 reads TGTGCCAGCAGTGTCACAGATTCCTATGGCTACACCTTC. As protein: CASSVTDSYGYTF.

The chain combines TRBV19 with TRBJ1-6, with no clear D. The germline V and J ends were trimmed by 5 bases and 5 bases, with 10 bases remaining between them. The CDR3 totals 14 residues. The germline V gene encodes CDR1 LNHDA and CDR2 SQIVND (reference sequence). The CDR3 sequence: CASSDVLNNSPLHF. In DNA, the CDR3 is TGTGCCAGTAGTGATGTATTAAATAATTCACCCCTCCACTTT.

The CDR3 is CASHLLQTSTDTQYF. In nucleotides, the CDR3 is TGTGCCAGTCACCTTCTACAAACTAGCACAGATACGCAGTATTTT. This chain joins TRBV7-9 and TRBJ2-3; D is ambiguous. The CDR3 has 15 residues. V gave up 9 bases and J gave up 0 bases, with 16 bases separating them. Germline V gene sequence: CDR1 SEHNR, CDR2 FQNEAQ (reference sequence).

This clone has just one count. CDR3 DNA: TGTGCCAGCAGGGGCGGGAGCTCTGGAAACACCATATATTTT. Translating gives CASRGGSSGNTIYF. The V gene is TRBV7-8, the J gene TRBJ1-3; no reliable D call. The CDR3 has 14 residues. Trimming shortened V by 6 bases and J by 0 bases, and 9 bases separated the two germline ends. CDR1 SGHVS and CDR2 FQNEAQ come from the germline V gene.

The rearrangement uses TRBV5-1 and TRBJ1-1; D is unclear. CDR1 and CDR2 from the germline V gene are SGHRS and YFSETQ. This CDR3 contains 14 residues. Trimming cost V 4 bases and J 4 bases, with 14 bases left between them. The CDR3 region is CASSLDPSGTEAFF. The CDR3 nucleotides read TGCGCCAGCAGCCTAGACCCTTCCGGCACTGAAGCTTTCTTT. The full variable domain, its missing parts supplied by reference TRBV5-1 and TRBJ1-1, is KAGVTQTPRYLIKTRGQQVTLSCSPISGHRSVSWYQQTPGQGLQFLFEYFSETQRNKGNFPGRFSGRQFSNSRSEMNVSTLELGDSALYLCASSLDPSGTEAFFGQGTRLTVV.

This chain connects TRBV7-9 to TRBJ2-1; 14 bases agree with TRBD2. There are 17 residues in the CDR3. Germline V CDR1 and CDR2: SEHNR, FQNEAQ (reference sequence). The J segment lost 6 bases and the V segment lost 5 bases, leaving 9 bases of the junction unmatched. CDR3 sequence: CASSTGLTSGRANEQFF. DNA of the CDR3: TGTGCCAGCAGCACGGGATTGACTAGCGGGAGGGCCAATGAGCAGTTCTTC.